This T cell receptor beta chain emerged from a study of healthy donors' naive CD4 and CD8 T cells. Naive T cells were sorted: CD4+CD8-CD45RO-CD45RA+ for CD4+, CD8+CD4-CD45RA+CD27bright for CD8+. This CDR3 contains 11 residues. Per the germline V gene, CDR1 is MNHEY and CDR2 is SMNVEV (reference sequence). Deletions cut 5 bases from V and 7 bases from J, with 6 bases between. Study conclusions and caveats: Positive CDR3 charge linked to CD4+ cells, negative to CD8+ cells. Alpha and beta chains were sequenced in bulk without pairing. A reported CD4+/CD8+ bias affected most V and J genes in naive cells.

Of note for this clonotype: What it binds is unknown.

A linear amplification protocol produced the TCR libraries from roughly 0.5 ug of total RNA. Each CDR3 protein is one row after TCRdb ran MiXCR on the reads. The repertoire has about 180,000 distinct CDR3 sequences, about 74% of them found once; the top ten carry about 2.4%. Sequences were obtained from naive CD4+ and CD8+ T cells sorted from blood, pooled from several donors. This TCR was sampled from a pool of human donors in good health; the sample pools cells from several healthy donors. The chain joins TRBV27 to TRBJ2-1; D uncertain. This CDR3 is CASSHGNEQFF. CDR3 bases: TGTGCCAGCAGTCACGGTAATGAGCAGTTCTTC.